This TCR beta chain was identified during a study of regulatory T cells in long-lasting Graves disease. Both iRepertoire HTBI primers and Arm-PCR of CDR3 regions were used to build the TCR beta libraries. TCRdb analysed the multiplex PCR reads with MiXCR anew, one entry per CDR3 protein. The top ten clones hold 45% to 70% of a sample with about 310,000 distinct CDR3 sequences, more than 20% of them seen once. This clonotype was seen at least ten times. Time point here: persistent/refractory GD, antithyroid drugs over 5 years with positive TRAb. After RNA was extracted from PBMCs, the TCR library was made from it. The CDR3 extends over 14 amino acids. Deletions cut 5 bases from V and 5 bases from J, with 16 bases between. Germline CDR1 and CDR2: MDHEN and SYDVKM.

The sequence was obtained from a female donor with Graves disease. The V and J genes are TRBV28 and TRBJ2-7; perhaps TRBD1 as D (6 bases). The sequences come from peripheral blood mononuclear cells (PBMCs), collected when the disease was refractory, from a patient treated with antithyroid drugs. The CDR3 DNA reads TGTGCCAGCAGTACGATGACAGGCGGCAACGAGCAGTACTTC. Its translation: CASSTMTGGNEQYF.